The 6 T cell receptor beta chains below all came from one sample that was sequenced in a study of human T cells and chemical hapten exposure. TCRdb fed the RACE reads into MiXCR, producing one record per CDR3 protein. Of around 33,000 distinct CDR3 sequences in the sample, more than 10% were seen once. Sample time point: pre-sensitization, week 0. The treatment: therapeutic diphenylcyclopropenone sensitization with weekly scalp DPC. Whole blood, unfractionated, served as the material for total RNA extraction. Sequencing was performed on whole blood, taken in connection with sensitization to the hapten diphenylcyclopropenone (DPC). The receptors stem from a woman between 40 and 55 years old with alopecia areata. Some clones in this sample may be carry-over from other donors' samples.

This clonotype was recorded at least ten times. The CDR3 DNA reads as TGTGCCAGCAGCTTAGTTGTGGGTGATCAGCCCCAGCATTTT. It codes for CASSLVVGDQPQHF. The chain uses TRBV7-6 and TRBJ1-5; D is unresolved. This CDR3 has 14 amino acids. Germline CDR1 and CDR2: SGHVS and FNYEAQ. V was shortened by 1 base and J by 5 bases, with 9 bases between the two germline ends. The whole variable domain, remainder taken from reference TRBV7-6 and TRBJ1-5, is GAGVSQSPRYKVTKRGQDVALRCDPISGHVSLYWYRQALGQGPEFLTYFNYEAQQDKSGLPNDRFSAERPEGSISTLTIQRTEQRDSAMYRCASSLVVGDQPQHFGDGTRLSIL.

This clonotype has a count of ten or more. This chain connects TRBV12-3 or TRBV12-4 to TRBJ2-3; 10 nucleotides match TRBD2. Unmatched junction bases numbered 7, after V lost 7 bases and J lost 3 bases. The CDR3 is 15 residues long. Here the CDR3 reads CASTIAGGGTDTQYF. In DNA form, the CDR3 reads TGTGCCAGCACGATAGCGGGAGGCGGGACAGATACGCAGTATTTT.

The sample holds many counts of this clonotype. The V and J genes are TRBV5-6 and TRBJ2-7; D might be TRBD1 (6 bases). This CDR3 has 17 amino acids. Germline V gene data show CDR1 as SGHDT and CDR2 as YYEEEE. The V gene lost 4 bases and the J gene lost 1 base, with 21 bases spanning the gap. CDR3: CASSESTTGSLSYEQYF. The CDR3 DNA sequence: TGTGCCAGCAGCGAGTCCACCACAGGGTCGTTATCCTACGAGCAGTACTTC.

This clonotype was counted ten times or more. This sequence joins TRBV11-3 and TRBJ2-3; perhaps TRBD1 as D (5 bases). The CDR3 length is 15 residues. Trimming cost V 1 base and J 3 bases, with 11 bases left between them. Germline V gene data show CDR1 as SGHNT and CDR2 as YENEEA. In DNA, the CDR3 is TGTGCCAGCAGCTTAGGGGGCCAGACGACAGATACGCAGTATTTT. This gives the protein CASSLGGQTTDTQYF.

The V and J genes are TRBV7-8 and TRBJ1-5; TRBD1 aligns across 7 bases. V was pared by 5 bases and J by 1 base, with 8 bases of the junction left unmatched. From germline, CDR1 is SGHVS and CDR2 FQNEAQ. CDR3 length equals 16 residues. For the CDR3, the DNA is TGTGCCAGCAGCACCGTTCCGGGACAGAGCAATCAGCCCCAGCATTTT. Amino acid sequence: CASSTVPGQSNQPQHF.

This clonotype has ten or more counts. The gene calls are TRBV12-3 or TRBV12-4 and TRBJ2-1; no clear D gene. The CDR3 is 11 residues long. The V end lost 6 bases, the J end lost 7 bases, and 7 bases lay between the germline ends. Here the CDR3 reads CASSPRNEQFF. CDR3 DNA: TGTGCCAGCAGCCCGAGGAATGAGCAGTTCTTC.